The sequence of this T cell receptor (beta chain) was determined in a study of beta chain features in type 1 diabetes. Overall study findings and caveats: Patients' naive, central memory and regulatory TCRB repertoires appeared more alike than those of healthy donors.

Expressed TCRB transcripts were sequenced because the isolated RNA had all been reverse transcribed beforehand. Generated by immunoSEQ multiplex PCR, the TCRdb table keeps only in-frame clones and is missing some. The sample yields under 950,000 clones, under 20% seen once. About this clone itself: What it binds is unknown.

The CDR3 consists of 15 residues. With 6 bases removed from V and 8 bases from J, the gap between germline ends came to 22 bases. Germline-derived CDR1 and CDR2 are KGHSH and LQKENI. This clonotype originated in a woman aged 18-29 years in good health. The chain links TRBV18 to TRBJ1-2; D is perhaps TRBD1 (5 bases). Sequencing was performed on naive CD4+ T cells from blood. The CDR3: CASSDPGTSHRGYTF. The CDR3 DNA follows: TGTGCCAGCTCCGACCCCGGGACGTCTCACCGGGGCTACACCTTC.